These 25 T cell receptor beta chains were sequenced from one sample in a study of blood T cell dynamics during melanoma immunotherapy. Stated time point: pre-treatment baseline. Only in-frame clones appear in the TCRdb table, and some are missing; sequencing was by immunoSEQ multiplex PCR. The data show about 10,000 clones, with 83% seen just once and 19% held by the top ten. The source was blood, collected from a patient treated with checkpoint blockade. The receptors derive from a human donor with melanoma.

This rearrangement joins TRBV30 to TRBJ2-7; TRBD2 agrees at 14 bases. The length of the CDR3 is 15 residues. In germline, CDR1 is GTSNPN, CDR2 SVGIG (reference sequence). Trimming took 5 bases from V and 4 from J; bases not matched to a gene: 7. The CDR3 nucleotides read TGTGCCTGGGGGGGGACTAGCGGGAGAACGTACGAGCAGTACTTC. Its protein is CAWGGTSGRTYEQYF. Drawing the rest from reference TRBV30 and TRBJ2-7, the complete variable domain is SQTIHQWPATLVQPVGSPLSLECTVEGTSNPNLYWYRQAAGRGLQLLFYSVGIGQISSEVPQNLSASRPQDRQFILSSKKLLLSDSGFYLCAWGGTSGRTYEQYFGPGTRLTVT.

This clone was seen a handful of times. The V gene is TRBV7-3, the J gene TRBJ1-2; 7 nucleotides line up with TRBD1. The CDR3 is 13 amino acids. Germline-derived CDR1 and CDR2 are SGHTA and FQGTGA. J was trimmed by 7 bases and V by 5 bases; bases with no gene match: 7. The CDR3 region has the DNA TGTGCCAGCAGCCCGGGACAGCGATCTGGCTACACCTTC. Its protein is CASSPGQRSGYTF.

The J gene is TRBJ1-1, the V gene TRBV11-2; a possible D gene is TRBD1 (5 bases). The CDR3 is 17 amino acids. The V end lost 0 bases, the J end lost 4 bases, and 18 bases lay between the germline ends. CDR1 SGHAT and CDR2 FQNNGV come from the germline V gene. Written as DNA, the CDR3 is TGTGCCAGCAGCTTAGAGGGGCGGAGGTCAGGGATCACTGAAGCTTTCTTT. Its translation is CASSLEGRRSGITEAFF.

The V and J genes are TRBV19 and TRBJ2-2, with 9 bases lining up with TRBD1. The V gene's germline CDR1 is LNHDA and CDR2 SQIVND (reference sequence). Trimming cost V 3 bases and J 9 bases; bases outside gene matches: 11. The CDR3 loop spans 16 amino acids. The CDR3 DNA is TGTGCCAGTAGTATTGCCCACGGGACAGGGAGCCGGGAGCTGTTTTTT. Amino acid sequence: CASSIAHGTGSRELFF.

The CDR3 coding sequence is TGTGCCAGTAGTATAAGCGGGGTTACCACAGATACGCAGTATTTT. Residues: CASSISGVTTDTQYF. The chain joins TRBV19 to TRBJ2-3, with TRBD2 matching 7 bases. This CDR3 is built from 15 residues. V lost 2 bases to trimming and J lost 2 bases; unmatched junction nucleotides: 4. CDR1 and CDR2 from the germline V gene are LNHDA and SQIVND (reference sequence).

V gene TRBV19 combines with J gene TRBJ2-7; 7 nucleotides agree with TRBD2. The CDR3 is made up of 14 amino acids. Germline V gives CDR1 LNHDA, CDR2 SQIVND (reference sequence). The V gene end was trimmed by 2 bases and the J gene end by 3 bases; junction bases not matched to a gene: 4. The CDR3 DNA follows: TGTGCCAGTAGTATAATGGCGGGGGACTACGAGCAGTACTTC. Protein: CASSIMAGDYEQYF.

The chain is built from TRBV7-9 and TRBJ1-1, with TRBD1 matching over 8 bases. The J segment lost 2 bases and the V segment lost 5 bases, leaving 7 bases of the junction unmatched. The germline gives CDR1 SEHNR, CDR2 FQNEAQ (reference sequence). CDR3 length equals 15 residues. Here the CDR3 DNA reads TGTGCCAGCAGCGCCGCACAGGGGGGAAACACTGAAGCTTTCTTT. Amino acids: CASSAAQGGNTEAFF.

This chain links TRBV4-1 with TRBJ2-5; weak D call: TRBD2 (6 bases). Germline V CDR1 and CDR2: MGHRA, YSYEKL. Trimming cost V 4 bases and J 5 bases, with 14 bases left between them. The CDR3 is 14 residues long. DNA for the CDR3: TGCGCCAGCAGCCCCCAGCGGGCTGGGGAGACCCAGTACTTC. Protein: CASSPQRAGETQYF.

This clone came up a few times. CDR3 in DNA: TGTGCCAGCAGCCCGGTCCCAGGCAGTGAAGCTTTCTTT. Its translation: CASSPVPGSEAFF. The chain carries TRBV11-1 and TRBJ1-1; no definite D call. The germline V gene has CDR1 SGHAT and CDR2 FQDESV (reference sequence). The ends were cut back, 5 bases at V and 7 bases at J, with 14 bases in the middle. This CDR3 has 13 residues.

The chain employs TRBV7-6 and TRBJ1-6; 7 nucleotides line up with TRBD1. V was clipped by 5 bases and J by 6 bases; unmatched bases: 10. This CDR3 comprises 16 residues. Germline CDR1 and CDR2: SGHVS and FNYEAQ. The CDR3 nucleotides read TGTGCCAGCAGCCGAACGTACAGGGGTGCTAATTCACCCCTCCACTTT. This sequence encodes CASSRTYRGANSPLHF.

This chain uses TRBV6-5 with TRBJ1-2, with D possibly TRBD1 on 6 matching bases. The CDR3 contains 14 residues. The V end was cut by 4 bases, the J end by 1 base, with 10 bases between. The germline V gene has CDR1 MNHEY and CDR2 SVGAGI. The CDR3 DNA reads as TGTGCCAGCAGTTCAGACAGGCTTAACTATGGCTACACCTTC. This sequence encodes CASSSDRLNYGYTF.

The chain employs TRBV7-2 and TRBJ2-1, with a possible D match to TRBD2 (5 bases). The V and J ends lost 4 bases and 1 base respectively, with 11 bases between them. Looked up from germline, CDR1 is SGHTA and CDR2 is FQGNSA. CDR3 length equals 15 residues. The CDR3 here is CASSSMRDSYNEQFF. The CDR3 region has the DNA TGTGCCAGCAGCTCGATGAGGGATTCCTACAATGAGCAGTTCTTC.

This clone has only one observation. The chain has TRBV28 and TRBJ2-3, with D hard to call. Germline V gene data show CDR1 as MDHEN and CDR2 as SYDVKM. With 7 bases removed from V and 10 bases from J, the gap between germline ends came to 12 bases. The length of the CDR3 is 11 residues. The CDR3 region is CASTLLKAQYF. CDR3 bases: TGTGCCAGCACCCTACTAAAAGCGCAGTATTTT. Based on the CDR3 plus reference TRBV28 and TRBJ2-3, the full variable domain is DVKVTQSSRYLVKRTGEKVFLECVQDMDHENMFWYRQDPGLGLRLIYFSYDVKMKEKGDIPEGYSVSREKKERFSLILESASTNQTSMYLCASTLLKAQYFGPGTRLTVL.

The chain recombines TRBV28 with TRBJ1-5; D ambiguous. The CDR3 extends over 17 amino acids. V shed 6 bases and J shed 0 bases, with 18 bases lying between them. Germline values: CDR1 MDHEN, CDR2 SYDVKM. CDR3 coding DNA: TGTGCCAGCAGGATTAGTTCGACACTATATAGCAATCAGCCCCAGCATTTT. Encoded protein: CASRISSTLYSNQPQHF.

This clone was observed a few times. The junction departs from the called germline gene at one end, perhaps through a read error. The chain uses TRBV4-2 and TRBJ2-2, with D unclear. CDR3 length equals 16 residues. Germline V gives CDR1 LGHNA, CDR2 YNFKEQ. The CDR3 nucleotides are TGTGCCAGCAACCAAGTGGGTGTCTCGAACACCGGGGAGCTGTTTTTT. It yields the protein CASNQVGVSNTGELFF.

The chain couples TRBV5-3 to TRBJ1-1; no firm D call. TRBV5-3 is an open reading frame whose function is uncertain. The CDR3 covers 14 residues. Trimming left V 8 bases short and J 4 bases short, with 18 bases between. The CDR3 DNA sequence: TGTGCCAGCAGGCCTGACCGACTTAGCACTGAAGCTTTCTTT. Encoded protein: CASRPDRLSTEAFF.

CDR3 nucleotides: TGTGCCAGCAGCTTAGGGGGTGGCGAGCAGTACGTC. Protein: CASSLGGGEQYV. The rearrangement uses TRBV7-9 and TRBJ2-7, with D uncertain. Trimming pared 1 base from V and 6 bases from J, leaving 7 bases between. The length of the CDR3 is 12 residues. The germline V gene encodes CDR1 SEHNR and CDR2 FQNEAQ (reference sequence).

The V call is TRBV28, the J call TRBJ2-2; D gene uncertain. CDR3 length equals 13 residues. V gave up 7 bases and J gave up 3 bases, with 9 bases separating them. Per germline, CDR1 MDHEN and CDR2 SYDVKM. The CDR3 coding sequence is TGTGCCAGCAAGGCAGGATACACCGGGGAGCTGTTTTTT. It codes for CASKAGYTGELFF.

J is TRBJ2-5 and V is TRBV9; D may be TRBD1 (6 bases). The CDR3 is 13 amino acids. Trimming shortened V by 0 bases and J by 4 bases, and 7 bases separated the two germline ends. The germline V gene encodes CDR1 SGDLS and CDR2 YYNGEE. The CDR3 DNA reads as TGTGCCAGCAGCGTAGGGGACACAGAGACCCAGTACTTC. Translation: CASSVGDTETQYF.

The CDR3 reads CASRSGDYGYTF. CDR3 coding DNA: TGTGCCAGCAGGTCTGGGGACTATGGCTACACCTTC. The chain employs TRBV7-9 and TRBJ1-2; D ambiguous. This CDR3 has 12 amino acids. Trimming removed 6 bases at V and 3 bases at J, with 8 bases between. Germline CDR1 SEHNR, CDR2 FQNEAQ (reference sequence).

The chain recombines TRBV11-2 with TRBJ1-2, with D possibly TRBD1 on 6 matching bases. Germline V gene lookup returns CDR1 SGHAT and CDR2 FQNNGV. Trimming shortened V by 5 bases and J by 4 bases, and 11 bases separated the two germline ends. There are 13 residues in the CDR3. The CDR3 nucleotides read TGTGCCAGCAGCCAGGACAGACCCTATGGCTACACCTTC. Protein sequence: CASSQDRPYGYTF.

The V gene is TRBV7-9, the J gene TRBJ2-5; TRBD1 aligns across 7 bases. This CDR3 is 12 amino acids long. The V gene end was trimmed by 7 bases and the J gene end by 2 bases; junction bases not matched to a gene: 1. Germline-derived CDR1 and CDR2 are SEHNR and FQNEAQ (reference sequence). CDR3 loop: CASTRGQETQYF. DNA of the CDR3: TGTGCCAGCACCAGGGGGCAAGAGACCCAGTACTTC. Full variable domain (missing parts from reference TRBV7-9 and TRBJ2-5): DTGVSQNPRHKITKRGQNVTFRCDPISEHNRLYWYRQTLGQGPEFLTYFQNEAQLEKSRLLSDRFSAERPKGSFSTLEIQRTEQGDSAMYLCASTRGQETQYFGPGTRLLVL.

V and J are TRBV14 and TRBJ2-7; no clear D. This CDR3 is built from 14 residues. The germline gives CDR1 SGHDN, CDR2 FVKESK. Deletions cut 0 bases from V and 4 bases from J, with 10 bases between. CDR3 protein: CASSQESLLYEQYF. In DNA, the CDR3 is TGTGCCAGCAGCCAAGAAAGTCTGCTATACGAGCAGTACTTC.

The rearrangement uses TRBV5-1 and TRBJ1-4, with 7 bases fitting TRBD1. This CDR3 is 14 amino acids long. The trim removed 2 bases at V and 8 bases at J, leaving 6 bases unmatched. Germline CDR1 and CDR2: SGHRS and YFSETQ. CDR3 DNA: TGCGCCAGCAGCTTAGGGACAGTGAGGGAAAAACTGTTTTTT. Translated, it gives CASSLGTVREKLFF.

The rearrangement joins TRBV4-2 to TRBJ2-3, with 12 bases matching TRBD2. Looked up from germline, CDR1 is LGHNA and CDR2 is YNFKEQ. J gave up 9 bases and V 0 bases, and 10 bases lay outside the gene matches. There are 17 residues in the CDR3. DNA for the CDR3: TGTGCCAGCAGCCAAGATCATGTACGGCTAGCGGGGGGGACGCAGTATTTT. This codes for CASSQDHVRLAGGTQYF.